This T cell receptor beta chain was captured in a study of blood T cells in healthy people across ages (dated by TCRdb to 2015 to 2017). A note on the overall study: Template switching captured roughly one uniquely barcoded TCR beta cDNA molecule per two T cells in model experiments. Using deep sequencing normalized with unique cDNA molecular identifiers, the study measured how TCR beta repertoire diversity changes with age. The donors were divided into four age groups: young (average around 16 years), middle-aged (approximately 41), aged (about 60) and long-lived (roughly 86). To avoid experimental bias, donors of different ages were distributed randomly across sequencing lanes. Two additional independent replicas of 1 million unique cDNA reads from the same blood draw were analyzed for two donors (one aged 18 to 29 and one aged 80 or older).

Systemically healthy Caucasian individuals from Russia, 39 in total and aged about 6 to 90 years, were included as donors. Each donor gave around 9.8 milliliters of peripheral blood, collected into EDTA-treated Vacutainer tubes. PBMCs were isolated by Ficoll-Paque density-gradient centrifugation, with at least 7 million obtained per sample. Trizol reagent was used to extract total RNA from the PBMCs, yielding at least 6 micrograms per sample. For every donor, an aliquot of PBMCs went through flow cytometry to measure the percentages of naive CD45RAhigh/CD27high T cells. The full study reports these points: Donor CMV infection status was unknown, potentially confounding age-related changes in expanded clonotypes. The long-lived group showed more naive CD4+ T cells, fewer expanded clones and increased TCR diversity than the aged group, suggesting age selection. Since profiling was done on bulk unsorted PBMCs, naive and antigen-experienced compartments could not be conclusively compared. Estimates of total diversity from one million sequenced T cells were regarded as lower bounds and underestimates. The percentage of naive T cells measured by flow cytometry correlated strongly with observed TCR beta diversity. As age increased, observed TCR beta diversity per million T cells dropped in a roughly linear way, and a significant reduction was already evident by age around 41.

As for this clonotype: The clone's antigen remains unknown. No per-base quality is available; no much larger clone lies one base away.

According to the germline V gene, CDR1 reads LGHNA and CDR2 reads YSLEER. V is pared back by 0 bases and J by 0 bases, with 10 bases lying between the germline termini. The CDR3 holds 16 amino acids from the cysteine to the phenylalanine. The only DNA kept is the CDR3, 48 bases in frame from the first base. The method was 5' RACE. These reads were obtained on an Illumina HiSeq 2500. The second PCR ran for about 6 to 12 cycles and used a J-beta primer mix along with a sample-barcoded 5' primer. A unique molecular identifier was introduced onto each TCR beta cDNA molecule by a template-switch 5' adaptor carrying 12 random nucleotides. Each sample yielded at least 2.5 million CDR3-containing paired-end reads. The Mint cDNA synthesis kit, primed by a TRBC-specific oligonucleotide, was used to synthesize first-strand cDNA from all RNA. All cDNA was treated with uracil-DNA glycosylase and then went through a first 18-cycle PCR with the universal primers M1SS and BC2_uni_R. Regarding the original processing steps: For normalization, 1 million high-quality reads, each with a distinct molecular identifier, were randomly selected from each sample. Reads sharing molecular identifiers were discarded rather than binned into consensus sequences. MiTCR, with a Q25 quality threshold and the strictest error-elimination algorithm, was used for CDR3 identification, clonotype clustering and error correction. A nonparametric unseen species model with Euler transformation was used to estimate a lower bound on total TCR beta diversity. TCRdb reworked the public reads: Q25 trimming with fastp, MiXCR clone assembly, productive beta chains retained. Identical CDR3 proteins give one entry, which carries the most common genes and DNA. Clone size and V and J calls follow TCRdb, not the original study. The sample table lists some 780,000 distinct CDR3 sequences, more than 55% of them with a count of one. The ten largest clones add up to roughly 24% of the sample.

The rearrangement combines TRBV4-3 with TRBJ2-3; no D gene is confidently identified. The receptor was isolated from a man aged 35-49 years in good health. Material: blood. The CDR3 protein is CASSQDHLLSTDTQYF. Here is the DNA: TGCGCCAGCAGCCAAGATCATCTGTTAAGCACAGATACGCAGTATTTT.